This T cell receptor beta chain stems from a study of CD4+ T cells in melanoma. Here immunoSEQ multiplex PCR was the method, and the copy in TCRdb shows in-frame clones only, minus some. The sample yields about 10,000 clones, around 62% seen once. Trimming left V 6 bases short and J 4 bases short, with 11 bases between. CDR3 size: 13 residues. Germline V gene sequence: CDR1 LNHDA, CDR2 SQIVND (reference sequence). The source of this sequence is a human donor with melanoma. The sample comprised cells from a culture (not recorded whether cultured in vitro). The chain links TRBV19 to TRBJ2-3; TRBD1 is a possible D gene (6 bases). CDR3 protein: CASRGTQADTQYF. As DNA, the CDR3 is TGTGCCAGTAGAGGGACACAGGCAGATACGCAGTATTTT.